Listed below are T cell receptor beta chains from one sample, sequenced in a study of control samples from healthy donors and cancer patients. The protocol was immunoSEQ multiplex PCR, while the TCRdb copy is restricted to in-frame clones and leaves out a portion. The sample has 110,000 to 150,000 clones, around 90% seen once. Sequencing was carried out using blood. The receptors stem from a man aged 25 to 40 in good health. The CDR3 runs from the conserved cysteine through the conserved F or W. Each record gives: clone size, J gene, D gene, V gene, CDR3 protein, CDR3 DNA. The D gene is left open where the match is weak. Rows may omit the clone size; those that give it use once, few, many or a size class.

>once|TRBJ1-2|TRBD1|TRBV12-5
CASGLTDRAPNYGYTF
TGTGCTAGTGGTTTGACAGACAGGGCTCCTAACTATGGCTACACCTTC
>.|TRBJ2-2|TRBD1|TRBV6-9
CASSSATGGYTGELFF
TGTGCCAGCAGCTCTGCGACAGGGGGCTATACCGGGGAGCTGTTTTTT
>.|TRBJ2-7|TRBD1|TRBV5-6
CASSLIPGTGYHEQYF
TGTGCCAGCAGCTTGATCCCCGGGACAGGGTACCACGAGCAGTACTTC
>.|TRBJ2-1|TRBD1|TRBV19
CASTQWGTGGMLNEQFF
TGTGCCAGTACCCAATGGGGGACAGGGGGAATGTTGAATGAGCAGTTCTTC
>.|TRBJ2-7|.|TRBV24-1
CATSDSRGRIQEQYF
TGTGCCACCAGTGACTCCCGGGGACGGATACAGGAGCAGTACTTC
>.|TRBJ1-3|.|TRBV5-5
CASSLSNSGNTIYF
TGTGCCAGCAGCTTGAGCAACTCTGGAAACACCATATATTTT
>.|TRBJ1-2|.|TRBV18
CASSPPFRDDYGYTF
TGTGCCAGCTCACCACCGTTCAGGGACGACTATGGCTACACCTTC
>.|TRBJ1-6|.|TRBV7-2
CASSPKRANSPLHF
TGTGCCAGCAGCCCCAAGAGGGCGAATTCACCCCTCCACTTT
>few|TRBJ2-7|.|TRBV5-4
CASSLQATGDEQYF
TGTGCCAGCAGCTTGCAAGCGACGGGTGACGAGCAGTACTTC
>.|TRBJ1-6|.|TRBV18
CASSPVGGDSPLHF
TGTGCCAGCTCACCAGTGGGGGGGGATTCACCCCTCCACTTT
>.|TRBJ2-7|.|TRBV9
CASSPRGTPGGDEQYF
TGTGCCAGCAGCCCCCGCGGGACTCCAGGGGGGGACGAGCAGTACTTC
>.|TRBJ2-1|.|TRBV11-3
CASSPGIEQFF
TGTGCCAGCAGCCCCGGTATTGAGCAGTTCTTC
>.|TRBJ2-3|TRBD2|TRBV4-3
CASSQGELAGATQYF
TGCGCCAGCAGCCAAGGGGAACTAGCGGGAGCTACGCAGTATTTT
>.|TRBJ1-5|.|TRBV18
CASSLNRRGTTPQHF
TGTGCCAGCTCACTAAACCGCCGGGGCACAACTCCCCAGCATTTT
>.|TRBJ2-3|TRBD2|TRBV3-1/TRBV3-2
CASSQREGLNTQYF
TGTGCCAGCAGCCAGCGGGAGGGCCTAAATACGCAGTATTTT
>few|TRBJ2-7|.|TRBV30
CAWSLAGREQYF
TGTGCCTGGAGTCTCGCGGGACGCGAGCAGTACTTC
>.|TRBJ1-2|.|TRBV5-8
CASSFSRGTSNYGYTF
TGTGCCAGCAGCTTTTCCCGGGGGACTTCTAACTATGGCTACACCTTC
>many|TRBJ2-7|.|TRBV4-3
CASSQVGDLSYEQYF
TGCGCCAGCAGCCAAGTGGGGGACCTCTCCTACGAGCAGTACTTC
>.|TRBJ1-2|.|TRBV6-5
CASSYSGQRADGYTF
TGTGCCAGCAGTTACTCAGGTCAGAGGGCTGATGGCTACACCTTC
>once|TRBJ2-7|.|TRBV5-1
CASSLASRGEQYF
TGCGCCAGCAGCTTGGCCTCTAGAGGCGAGCAGTACTTC
>.|TRBJ2-3|.|TRBV14
CASSQAFPDTQYF
TGTGCCAGCAGCCAAGCCTTCCCGGATACGCAGTATTTT
>once|TRBJ1-4|.|TRBV28
CATGFGGMGEKLFF
TGTGCCACCGGTTTCGGGGGAATGGGTGAAAAACTGTTTTTT
>.|TRBJ1-1|TRBD1|TRBV9
CASSSQGGNTEAFF
TGTGCCAGCAGCTCTCAGGGGGGGAACACTGAAGCTTTCTTT
>.|TRBJ2-1|.|TRBV19
CASSGSVSYNEQFF
TGTGCCAGTAGTGGTTCCGTATCCTACAATGAGCAGTTCTTC
>.|TRBJ1-6|.|TRBV25-1
CASTLIGEPLHF
TGTGCCAGCACCCTAATCGGCGAACCCCTCCACTTT
>.|TRBJ1-4|TRBD1|TRBV25-1
CASSDTGVNEKLFF
TGTGCCAGCAGTGATACAGGGGTGAATGAAAAACTGTTTTTT
>.|TRBJ2-1|.|TRBV11-3
CASSLVAGTAEQFF
TGTGCCAGCAGCTTAGTGGCAGGGACGGCTGAGCAGTTCTTC
>.|TRBJ2-3|TRBD2|TRBV7-2
CASSLFLAGGADTQYF
TGTGCCAGCAGCTTATTTCTAGCGGGGGGAGCAGATACGCAGTATTTT
>.|TRBJ2-7|.|TRBV6-5
CASIGAVFPSEQYF
TGTGCCAGCATCGGGGCGGTTTTTCCTAGCGAGCAGTACTTC
>.|TRBJ1-3|.|TRBV6-5
CASSYSGNSGNTIYF
TGTGCCAGCAGTTACTCAGGCAACTCTGGAAACACCATATATTTT
>once|TRBJ2-1|TRBD2|TRBV3-1/TRBV3-2
CASSHPPGTSGRLSNEQFF
TGTGCCAGCAGCCACCCACCCGGGACTAGCGGGAGGTTGAGCAATGAGCAGTTCTTC
>.|TRBJ1-1|.|TRBV9
CASSVEGDPRSTEAFF
TGTGCCAGCAGCGTAGAGGGGGACCCTCGAAGCACTGAAGCTTTCTTT
>.|TRBJ2-5|.|TRBV7-9
CASSPSGQETQYF
TGTGCCAGCAGCCCGAGCGGGCAAGAGACCCAGTACTTC
>.|TRBJ2-1|TRBD2|TRBV24-1
CATSELTSGSDEQFF
TGTGCCACCAGTGAGCTGACTAGCGGGAGTGATGAGCAGTTCTTC
>once|TRBJ2-3|TRBD2|TRBV5-8
CASSSSWTSGGTDTQYF
TGTGCCAGCAGCTCCAGTTGGACTAGCGGGGGCACAGATACGCAGTATTTT
>.|TRBJ2-7|.|TRBV4-1
CASSQDPGTTEQYF
TGCGCCAGCAGCCAAGACCCAGGGACCACCGAGCAGTACTTC
>once|TRBJ2-1|TRBD1|TRBV6-5
CASSRGQVSYNEQFF
TGTGCCAGCAGCCGGGGACAGGTCTCCTACAATGAGCAGTTCTTC
>few|TRBJ1-5|.|TRBV15
CATSRDPSQPQHF
TGTGCCACCAGCAGAGACCCCAGTCAGCCCCAGCATTTT
>.|TRBJ2-7|TRBD2|TRBV6-5
CASSSGGRVHEQYF
TGTGCCAGCAGTTCGGGCGGGAGGGTCCACGAGCAGTACTTC
>.|TRBJ1-2|.|TRBV21-1
CASSKAAGTVYGYTF
TGTGCCAGCAGCAAAGCGGCAGGGACCGTCTATGGCTACACCTTC
>medium-sized|TRBJ2-4|.|TRBV23-1
CASSQLALRDIQYF
TGCGCCAGCAGTCAACTAGCGCTCCGGGACATTCAGTACTTC
>.|TRBJ2-7|TRBD2|TRBV19
CASASPAGAAYEQYF
TGTGCCAGTGCCTCCCCGGCGGGAGCAGCCTACGAGCAGTACTTC
>.|TRBJ2-2|.|TRBV18
CASSRMGTGELFF
TGTGCCAGCTCACGCATGGGGACCGGGGAGCTGTTTTTT
>.|TRBJ2-2|.|TRBV4-1
CASSQNLIGSGELFF
TGCGCCAGCAGCCAAAACCTAATCGGGTCCGGGGAGCTGTTTTTT
>.|TRBJ2-5|TRBD2|TRBV3-1/TRBV3-2
CASSQGASGGAFAETQYF
TGTGCCAGCAGCCAAGGCGCTAGCGGGGGGGCCTTTGCGGAGACCCAGTACTTC
>.|TRBJ2-1|.|TRBV27
CASSFTGVSYNEQFF
TGTGCCAGCAGTTTCACGGGGGTGTCCTACAATGAGCAGTTCTTC
>.|TRBJ2-1|.|TRBV13
CASSLESDNEQFF
TGTGCCAGCAGCTTAGAATCGGACAATGAGCAGTTCTTC
>.|TRBJ1-1|TRBD1|TRBV9
CASSKTSGGPPNTEAFF
TGTGCCAGCAGCAAAACTTCAGGGGGCCCTCCGAACACTGAAGCTTTCTTT
>.|TRBJ2-3|TRBD2|TRBV5-6
CASSSTSGGADTQYF
TGTGCCAGCAGCTCGACTAGCGGGGGGGCGGATACGCAGTATTTT
>once|TRBJ1-5|TRBD1|TRBV27
CASSPGQSNQPQHF
TGTGCCAGCAGCCCGGGACAGAGCAATCAGCCCCAGCATTTT
>.|TRBJ1-4|.|TRBV7-9
CASSLGVGHEKLFF
TGTGCCAGCAGCTTGGGAGTGGGACATGAAAAACTGTTTTTT
>.|TRBJ2-5|TRBD1|TRBV6-2/TRBV6-3
CASSSPVSRGRETQYF
TGTGCCAGCAGTTCCCCCGTCTCGAGGGGGCGAGAGACCCAGTACTTC
>.|TRBJ1-1|.|TRBV30
CARGELNTEAFF
TGTGCCCGCGGGGAGTTGAACACTGAAGCTTTCTTT
>.|TRBJ2-5|TRBD2|TRBV11-3
CASSCQPFGSERGARETQYF
TGTGCCAGCAGCTGTCAACCCTTTGGGTCAGAGCGGGGGGCCCGGGAGACCCAGTACTTC
>.|TRBJ2-7|TRBD2|TRBV4-3
CASSQLAGPYEQYF
TGCGCCAGCAGCCAACTAGCGGGGCCCTACGAGCAGTACTTC
>.|TRBJ1-6|.|TRBV27
CASSFLGMYNSPLHF
TGTGCCAGCAGTTTCCTGGGGATGTATAATTCACCCCTCCACTTT
>.|TRBJ2-7|.|TRBV2
CASRGGANYEQYF
TGTGCCAGCAGGGGGGGAGCCAACTACGAGCAGTACTTC
>.|TRBJ1-2|.|TRBV29-1
CSVELSPPGGYTF
TGCAGCGTTGAATTGTCTCCACCCGGCGGCTACACCTTC
>.|TRBJ2-5|.|TRBV5-4
CASSSGQQETQYF
TGTGCCAGCAGCTCAGGACAGCAAGAGACCCAGTACTTC
>once|TRBJ1-4|.|TRBV7-9
CASSYSGANEKLFF
TGTGCCAGCAGCTACAGTGGGGCTAATGAAAAACTGTTTTTT